The TCR beta chain described here comes from a study of blood T cell repertoires in COVID-19 (TCRdb year 2020). For the study in its entirety: The collaborator samples originated in the United States, Italy and Spain and spanned the acute and convalescent phases of COVID-19. The prospective study material was composed of cDNA or gDNA derived from T cells, B-cell-depleted T cells, or PBMCs. Subjects who had been exposed to COVID-19, were actively infected with it, or had recovered from it provided the deeply sampled blood TCRbeta repertoires that made up the dataset. The repertoires were released in a freely available public database intended as a resource for research on the immune response to SARS-CoV-2. The samples were drawn from two sources: the first 160 participants of the ongoing ImmuneRACE study, and 1,000 to 1,500 subjects contributed by 6 global collaborators. Nearly every sample came with metadata listing a de-identified subject ID, COVID-19 status, age in years and sex. Where HLA class I and class II types were available, the types were taken from metadata supplied by the sample provider, not from assay-based typing. Results the study describes overall, beyond this receptor: Clinical and demographic metadata were provided uncurated, with the amount varying by source and participant.

Notes on this clone: There is no known antigen for this receptor. Base quality data are lacking; no much larger clone is found one base away.

For this chain, trimming is 4 bases at the V end and 4 bases at the J end, and the number of junction bases without a gene match is 7. The CDR3, from cysteine to phenylalanine, totals 15 residues. Just CDR3 DNA is preserved here, 45 bases in frame from base 1. As encoded in the germline V gene, CDR1 is SGHRS while CDR2 is YFSETQ. Another Seattle source contributed samples from volunteer blood donors who had recovered from COVID-19. Whole blood was collected in K2EDTA tubes by collaborating institutions according to the institutions' own protocols. For TCRbeta analysis, collaborators shipped samples in one of three forms: frozen whole blood, isolated PBMCs, or DNA extracted from either of those sample types. TCRbeta CDR3 regions were amplified from genomic DNA using the immunoSEQ Assay, a bias-controlled multiplex PCR. The study's own analysis went as follows. Nucleated cell counts per sample were estimated from amplification of reference gene primers within the assay. To quantify the absolute abundance of each unique TCRbeta CDR3 rearrangement, sequence reads were collapsed and filtered. For each sample, productive Simpson clonality was calculated by taking the square root of Simpson's diversity index across productive rearrangements. TCRdb took this table from immuneACCESS and kept in-frame rearrangements with V and J called. Such tables lack part of the clones; where checked against another copy, unresolved V genes explain under half of the gap, and the rest is unexplained. V and J calls and clone size are given by that table; D and trimming were obtained from the DNA. Counted in this sample were approximately 150,000 clones; around nine tenths of them appeared once. Of the sample, more than 2% falls within the top ten clones.

Input material: peripheral blood. This receptor was obtained from a man in his forties or fifties who had recovered from COVID-19. The chain links TRBV5-1 with TRBJ1-1; TRBD1 aligns with 10 central bases. The CDR3 here reads CASSSETGGFTEAFF. The nucleotide sequence is given as TGCGCCAGCAGCAGCGAGACAGGGGGCTTCACTGAAGCTTTCTTT. The full variable domain, with segments outside the CDR3 supplied by the reference TRBV5-1 and TRBJ1-1 proteins, appears as KAGVTQTPRYLIKTRGQQVTLSCSPISGHRSVSWYQQTPGQGLQFLFEYFSETQRNKGNFPGRFSGRQFSNSRSEMNVSTLELGDSALYLCASSSETGGFTEAFFGQGTRLTVV.